One and the same sample provided the 27 T cell receptor beta chains below, sequenced in a study of cytomegalovirus exposure and HLA in healthy donors. Researchers ran the PCR with 60 Vbeta and 13 Jbeta primers. TCRdb's table, derived via immunoSEQ multiplex PCR, lists solely in-frame clones and lacks some. The table records over 70,000 clones, just over 65% of them present only once. The material sequenced was PBMCs. These receptors came from a young man in good health and CMV-seronegative.

The CDR3 DNA sequence: TGTGCCAGCAGTTATAGGGACAGCCCTGAGGGCTACACCTTC. Translation: CASSYRDSPEGYTF. J is TRBJ1-2 and V is TRBV6-5; 7 bases match TRBD1. V lost 3 bases, J lost 8 bases, and 9 bases stayed unmatched. The germline gives CDR1 MNHEY, CDR2 SVGAGI. The CDR3 totals 14 residues.

This clone came up a few times. The chain links TRBV6-5 to TRBJ2-7; D is possibly TRBD2 (6 bases). Between the trimmed V and J ends, which lost 7 bases and 3 bases, there was a span of 16 bases. The V gene's germline CDR1 is MNHEY and CDR2 SVGAGI. The CDR3 loop spans 14 amino acids. The CDR3 region is CASTKLGGYYEQYF. The CDR3 DNA is TGTGCCAGCACCAAACTAGGAGGGTACTACGAGCAGTACTTC.

This clone was seen a few times. The CDR3 coding sequence is TGTGCCAGCAGTTTATCGCGGTCAGGGACTTCCGAAGCTTTCTTT. Translation gives CASSLSRSGTSEAFF. The chain is built from TRBV27 and TRBJ1-1, with D possibly matching TRBD1 (5 bases). Trimming removed 0 bases from V and 8 bases from J, with 16 bases in between. The germline V gene encodes CDR1 MNHEY and CDR2 SMNVEV (reference sequence). The CDR3 is 15 amino acids.

The chain combines TRBV5-4 with TRBJ2-3; possibly TRBD1 for D (6 bases). Germline CDR1 is SGHNT and CDR2 is YYREEE (reference sequence). The CDR3 loop spans 14 amino acids. Trimming took off 4 bases at V and 2 bases at J, with 11 bases between the two ends. CDR3 in DNA: TGTGCCAGCAGCACCGGGACACCCACAGATACGCAGTATTTT. Its translation is CASSTGTPTDTQYF.

DNA of the CDR3: TGCGCCAGCAATGAAGGGGACAGAAACACCATATATTTT. This codes for CASNEGDRNTIYF. This chain uses TRBV5-1 with TRBJ1-3; tentative D call: TRBD1 (6 bases). In germline, CDR1 is SGHRS, CDR2 YFSETQ. V shed 6 bases and J shed 5 bases, with 12 bases lying between them. This CDR3 comprises 13 residues.

This clone was found a few times. This rearrangement joins TRBV4-1 to TRBJ2-2; 8 nucleotides agree with TRBD1. V lost 5 bases and J lost 5; bases outside the gene matches: 10. There are 16 residues in the CDR3. Germline CDR1 reads MGHRA; CDR2 reads YSYEKL. CDR3 in DNA: TGCGCCAGCAGCAGCAACAGGGGGAATCGGACCGGGGAGCTGTTTTTT. Protein sequence: CASSSNRGNRTGELFF.

V usage is TRBV10-3 and J usage is TRBJ1-1; 7 nucleotides line up with TRBD1. The CDR3 covers 12 residues. Germline-derived CDR1 and CDR2 are ENHRY and SYGVKD. J was trimmed by 7 bases and V by 3 bases; bases with no gene match: 2. CDR3 sequence: CAISDNRGEAFF. The DNA for the CDR3 is TGTGCCATCAGTGACAACAGGGGTGAAGCTTTCTTT.

The rearrangement links TRBV4-2 to TRBJ2-1, with 8 bases identical to TRBD1. The V gene end was trimmed by 10 bases and the J gene end by 9 bases; junction bases not matched to a gene: 11. This CDR3 is 13 amino acids long. Germline CDR1 LGHNA, CDR2 YNFKEQ. In nucleotides, the CDR3 is TGTGCCATAGAGACAGGGGAAAGGGCTGAGCAGTTCTTC. It codes for CAIETGERAEQFF.

The CDR3 DNA is TGTGCTAGTGGTTTGGGCAACGACAATCAAGAGACCCAGTACTTC. It codes for CASGLGNDNQETQYF. The J gene is TRBJ2-5, the V gene TRBV12-5, with D unclear. Trimming shortened V by 1 base and J by 2 bases, and 11 bases separated the two germline ends. This CDR3 is built from 15 residues. Germline V gene data show CDR1 as LGHNT and CDR2 as FRNRAP.

In its sample, this clone was seen a few times. This sequence joins TRBV7-6 and TRBJ1-2; 9 nucleotides align to TRBD1. The CDR3 is 13 residues long. CDR1 is SGHVS and CDR2 is FNYEAQ in the germline V gene. V shed 5 bases, J shed 5 bases, and the junction held 3 bases outside the gene matches. The CDR3 region has the DNA TGTGCCAGCAGCCCGACAGGGGGGTATGGCTACACCTTC. It yields the protein CASSPTGGYGYTF.

The chain links TRBV30 to TRBJ1-5; D perhaps matches TRBD1 (6 bases). Germline V CDR1 and CDR2: GTSNPN, SVGIG (reference sequence). This CDR3 is 15 amino acids long. V lost 0 bases and J lost 1, with 10 bases in between. CDR3 in amino acids: CAWSVQGGSNQPQHF. The CDR3 DNA reads as TGTGCCTGGAGTGTACAGGGTGGCAGCAATCAGCCCCAGCATTTT.

V gene TRBV6-5 combines with J gene TRBJ2-3; maybe TRBD2 (6 bases). From germline, CDR1 is MNHEY and CDR2 SVGAGI. CDR3 length: 13 amino acids. V was cut by 4 bases and J by 7 bases, with 12 bases left in between. The CDR3 here is CASSSIGGNTQYF. The CDR3 DNA is TGTGCCAGCAGTTCTATCGGGGGAAATACGCAGTATTTT.

The J gene is TRBJ1-1, the V gene TRBV4-1; 7 bases match TRBD1. CDR1 and CDR2 (germline): MGHRA, YSYEKL. This CDR3 is 14 amino acids long. The ends lost 3 bases at V and 7 bases at J; junction bases unmatched: 8. This CDR3 is CASSHTGEIHEAFF. In nucleotides, the CDR3 is TGCGCCAGCAGCCACACAGGGGAGATTCATGAAGCTTTCTTT.

This clone has only a few counts. This chain connects TRBV11-2 to TRBJ1-1; 7 nucleotides agree with TRBD1. The CDR3 has 13 residues. CDR1 and CDR2 (germline): SGHAT, FQNNGV. The ends lost 1 base at V and 8 bases at J; junction bases unmatched: 4. The CDR3 DNA reads as TGTGCCAGCAGCTTAGGACAGGGAGGAGAAGCTTTCTTT. It codes for CASSLGQGGEAFF.

This CDR3 is CAISESREDEQFF. The CDR3 nucleotides are TGTGCCATCAGTGAGTCGAGGGAGGATGAGCAGTTCTTC. The rearrangement links TRBV10-3 to TRBJ2-1, with D maybe TRBD2 (6 bases). The CDR3 sequence is 13 residues long. Germline loops: CDR1 ENHRY, CDR2 SYGVKD. With 0 bases removed from V and 8 bases from J, the gap between germline ends came to 8 bases.

The chain couples TRBV6-1 to TRBJ2-1; perhaps TRBD1 as D (5 bases). V dropped 3 bases and J dropped 3 bases, with 15 bases sitting between them. Looked up from germline, CDR1 is MNHNS and CDR2 is SASEGT. The CDR3 runs 16 residues. CDR3 protein: CASSETEPGFYNEQFF. The CDR3, as DNA: TGTGCCAGCAGTGAGACAGAACCAGGCTTCTACAATGAGCAGTTCTTC.

The chain links TRBV27 to TRBJ1-1; TRBD1 matches 9 bases. J gave up 3 bases and V 5 bases, and 1 base lay outside the gene matches. This CDR3 contains 13 residues. Germline lookup yields CDR1 MNHEY and CDR2 SMNVEV (reference sequence). The CDR3 DNA reads TGTGCCAGCAGTACAGGGGGCTACACTGAAGCTTTCTTT. Translating it yields CASSTGGYTEAFF.

This CDR3 is CASRGLGNTEAFF. The DNA for the CDR3 is TGTGCCAGCAGGGGACTAGGGAACACTGAAGCTTTCTTT. This chain connects TRBV5-6 to TRBJ1-1, with D perhaps matching TRBD1 (5 bases). The CDR3 contains 13 residues. V was clipped by 5 bases and J by 1 base, with 9 bases between them. Germline V gene data show CDR1 as SGHDT and CDR2 as YYEEEE. Full variable domain (outside the CDR3, taken from reference TRBV5-6 and TRBJ1-1): DAGVTQSPTHLIKTRGQQVTLRCSPKSGHDTVSWYQQALGQGPQFIFQYYEEEERQRGNFPDRFSGHQFPNYSSELNVNALLLGDSALYLCASRGLGNTEAFFGQGTRLTVV.

The V gene is TRBV28, the J gene TRBJ2-1; 8 bases are shared with TRBD2. The V gene's germline CDR1 is MDHEN and CDR2 SYDVKM. V lost 3 bases to trimming and J lost 7 bases; unmatched junction nucleotides: 11. The CDR3 length is 16 residues. CDR3 protein: CASSFRGAGGRNEQFF. The DNA of the CDR3 is TGTGCCAGCAGTTTCCGCGGGGCGGGAGGAAGGAATGAGCAGTTCTTC.

The chain links TRBV28 to TRBJ2-2, with D possibly TRBD1 on 6 matching bases. The CDR3 extends over 14 amino acids. V shed 5 bases and J shed 6 bases, with 13 bases lying between them. The germline V gene has CDR1 MDHEN and CDR2 SYDVKM. This chain's CDR3 is CASSGTRGAGELFF. The CDR3 DNA is TGTGCCAGCAGTGGTACCAGGGGAGCCGGGGAGCTGTTTTTT. The variable domain in full, with the rest retrieved from reference TRBV28 and TRBJ2-2, is DVKVTQSSRYLVKRTGEKVFLECVQDMDHENMFWYRQDPGLGLRLIYFSYDVKMKEKGDIPEGYSVSREKKERFSLILESASTNQTSMYLCASSGTRGAGELFFGEGSRLTVL.

This clone turned up a few times. V is TRBV5-1 and J is TRBJ2-5; D possibly corresponds to TRBD2 (5 bases). Trimming removed 8 bases from V and 1 base from J, with 15 bases in between. There are 14 residues in the CDR3. CDR1 and CDR2 (germline): SGHRS, YFSETQ. CDR3 in amino acids: CASKLGLAQETQYF. CDR3 sequence (DNA): TGCGCCAGTAAGCTCGGGCTAGCCCAAGAGACCCAGTACTTC.

This clone was counted only a few times. The rearrangement uses TRBV5-6 and TRBJ1-5; possibly TRBD1 for D (5 bases). Trimming cost V 2 bases and J 0 bases, with 9 bases left between them. Germline V gene lookup returns CDR1 SGHDT and CDR2 YYEEEE. This CDR3 is 15 amino acids long. CDR3 residues: CASSLLQASNQPQHF. The DNA for the CDR3 is TGTGCCAGCAGCTTACTACAGGCTAGCAATCAGCCCCAGCATTTT.

This chain connects TRBV28 to TRBJ1-2; TRBD1 might be the D (5 bases). Looked up from germline, CDR1 is MDHEN and CDR2 is SYDVKM. V lost 10 bases to trimming and J lost 8 bases, with 14 bases between them. The CDR3 totals 11 residues. This CDR3 reads CATQEGRGYTF. The CDR3 coding sequence is TGTGCCACCCAGGAGGGGAGGGGCTACACCTTC.

V is TRBV6-5 and J is TRBJ1-2; D remains ambiguous. Germline CDR1 MNHEY, CDR2 SVGAGI. Trimming left V 5 bases short and J 2 bases short, with 12 bases between. There are 14 residues in the CDR3. The CDR3: CASSLRGENYGYTF. The CDR3 DNA sequence: TGTGCCAGCAGTCTCCGGGGAGAGAACTATGGCTACACCTTC.

This chain joins TRBV27 and TRBJ1-1, with no clear D. From germline, CDR1 is MNHEY and CDR2 SMNVEV (reference sequence). This CDR3 has 14 amino acids. V was cut by 3 bases and J by 6 bases, with 14 bases left in between. The CDR3 nucleotides read TGTGCCAGCAGTTTCAGGCAGGACTACGCTGAAGCTTTCTTT. Its protein is CASSFRQDYAEAFF.

Only a few counts were recorded for this clone. The chain joins TRBV27 to TRBJ1-1; weak D call: TRBD1 (5 bases). Trimming removed 5 bases from V and 2 bases from J, with 18 bases in between. The CDR3 length is 16 residues. Germline CDR1 reads MNHEY; CDR2 reads SMNVEV (reference sequence). CDR3 loop: CASSKGAGYPNTEAFF. For the CDR3, the DNA is TGTGCCAGCAGTAAAGGGGCGGGGTATCCAAACACTGAAGCTTTCTTT.

The V call is TRBV30, the J call TRBJ2-2, with TRBD1 identical over 9 bases. Per germline, CDR1 GTSNPN and CDR2 SVGIG (reference sequence). The CDR3 covers 17 residues. V shed 0 bases, J shed 6 bases, and the junction held 11 bases outside the gene matches. This chain's CDR3 is CAWSVLGTGRVSGELFF. The DNA for the CDR3 is TGTGCCTGGAGTGTACTTGGGACAGGGAGGGTGTCCGGGGAGCTGTTTTTT.